This T cell receptor beta chain stems from a study of blood T cells in healthy people across ages. Next came a second PCR, run for about 7 to 12 cycles, which used a sample-barcoded 5' primer along with a J-beta primer mix. Unique molecular identifiers of 12 random nucleotides labeled each cDNA. TCRdb called the 5' RACE reads again in MiXCR, with one record for every CDR3 protein. This repertoire shows around 1.5 million distinct CDR3 sequences, about 31% found once; its top ten account for about 11%. J lost 7 bases, V lost 0 bases, and 11 bases had no gene match. Germline lookup yields CDR1 SGDLS and CDR2 YYNGEE. The CDR3 is 16 residues long.

The material sequenced was blood. This TCR came from a woman aged 30 to 39 in good health. The chain has TRBV9 and TRBJ1-2; 8 nucleotides match TRBD1. CDR3 region: CASSVEGTGSDCGYTF. The CDR3 nucleotides read TGTGCCAGCAGCGTAGAGGGGACAGGCTCAGACTGTGGCTACACCTTC.